Listed here are 15 T cell receptor beta chains from one sample, sequenced in a study of response to subunit inactivated influenza vaccine. TCRdb fed the RT-PCR reads into MiXCR, producing one record per CDR3 protein. The sample shows more than 250,000 distinct CDR3 sequences, about a fifth of them seen only once. This material consisted of PBMCs from blood, taken approximately 20 months after vaccination. The receptors were sampled from a man aged 50-75 years who received an inactivated influenza vaccine.

This clonotype appeared many times. The chain is built from TRBV5-1 and TRBJ1-2; no firm D call. V was pared by 0 bases and J by 2 bases, with 11 bases between. This CDR3 has 15 residues. Looked up from germline, CDR1 is SGHRS and CDR2 is YFSETQ. The CDR3 DNA sequence: TGCGCCAGCAGCTTGGGTTCAGACAAAAACTATGGCTACACCTTC. Its translation is CASSLGSDKNYGYTF. The whole variable domain, remainder taken from reference TRBV5-1 and TRBJ1-2, is KAGVTQTPRYLIKTRGQQVTLSCSPISGHRSVSWYQQTPGQGLQFLFEYFSETQRNKGNFPGRFSGRQFSNSRSEMNVSTLELGDSALYLCASSLGSDKNYGYTFGSGTRLTVV.

This clonotype was seen repeatedly, ten times or more. The CDR3 region is CASSQDRITEAFF. The CDR3 coding sequence is TGTGCCAGCAGCCAGGACAGAATCACTGAAGCTTTCTTT. The chain links TRBV12-3 or TRBV12-4 to TRBJ1-1, with a possible D match to TRBD1 (6 bases). The V end was cut by 6 bases, the J end by 4 bases, with 12 bases between. This CDR3 region has 13 residues.

This chain links TRBV6-1 with TRBJ2-3, with 12 bases matching TRBD2. Germline V lookup: CDR1 MNHNS, CDR2 SASEGT. V lost 4 bases, J lost 3 bases, and 2 bases stayed unmatched. The CDR3 runs to 15 residues. CDR3 DNA sequence: TGTGCCAGCAGTGCGACTAGCGGGGGAACAGATACGCAGTATTTT. Translated, it gives CASSATSGGTDTQYF.

The J gene is TRBJ2-3, the V gene TRBV12-3 or TRBV12-4, with a tentative D call TRBD2 (6 bases). The CDR3 has 15 amino acids. Trimming removed 3 bases at V and 0 bases at J, with 10 bases between. The CDR3 region is CASSLGTASTDTQYF. In nucleotides, the CDR3 is TGTGCCAGCAGTTTGGGGACTGCTAGCACAGATACGCAGTATTTT.

Only a few counts were recorded for this clonotype. The rearrangement uses TRBV7-9 and TRBJ1-1; unclear D gene. V lost 5 bases to trimming and J lost 6 bases, with 13 bases between them. The germline V gene encodes CDR1 SEHNR and CDR2 FQNEAQ (reference sequence). This CDR3 comprises 13 residues. The CDR3 DNA sequence: TGTGCCAGCAGCCCGCCGGGGTGGCCTGAAGCTTTCTTT. It yields the protein CASSPPGWPEAFF.

CDR3 sequence: CASSPGGGNYGYTF. The CDR3, as DNA: TGTGCCAGCAGCCCAGGGGGGGGGAACTATGGCTACACCTTC. This sequence joins TRBV11-2 and TRBJ1-2; TRBD1 agrees at 7 bases. J lost 2 bases, V lost 5 bases, and 5 bases had no gene match. Germline-derived CDR1 and CDR2 are SGHAT and FQNNGV. The CDR3 is made up of 14 amino acids.

This clonotype was found a few times. V is TRBV5-4 and J is TRBJ1-5, with D perhaps matching TRBD1 (5 bases). This CDR3 has 14 residues. The germline gives CDR1 SGHNT, CDR2 YYREEE (reference sequence). Between the trimmed V and J ends, which lost 5 bases and 2 bases, there was a span of 11 bases. CDR3 sequence reads: CASRAWGGNQPQHF. The CDR3, as DNA: TGTGCCAGCAGAGCGTGGGGCGGCAATCAGCCCCAGCATTTT.

There are a few counts of this clonotype. J is TRBJ1-6 and V is TRBV6-5, with TRBD1 matching over 7 bases. Looked up from germline, CDR1 is MNHEY and CDR2 is SVGAGI. The V and J ends lost 4 bases and 0 bases, in that order; junction bases with no gene match: 9. The CDR3 runs to 18 residues. The CDR3 reads CASSSSTGASSYNSPLHF. The CDR3 nucleotides read TGTGCCAGCAGTTCCTCCACAGGGGCGAGCTCCTATAATTCACCCCTCCACTTT.

Ten or more counts support this clonotype. This chain links TRBV2 with TRBJ1-5; weak D call: TRBD1 (6 bases). The CDR3 runs 13 residues. The V end was cut by 4 bases, the J end by 7 bases, with 11 bases between. The germline V gene has CDR1 SNHLY and CDR2 FYNNEI. CDR3 region: CASSALGAQPQHF. For the CDR3, the DNA is TGTGCCAGCAGTGCCCTGGGGGCACAGCCCCAGCATTTT.

V usage is TRBV7-2 and J usage is TRBJ2-7, with a weak D call TRBD2 (5 bases). V dropped 6 bases and J dropped 2 bases, with 11 bases sitting between them. The CDR3 extends over 13 amino acids. Germline values: CDR1 SGHTA, CDR2 FQGNSA. The CDR3 loop reads CASRRTATYEQYF. As DNA, the CDR3 is TGTGCCAGCAGACGGACTGCCACCTACGAGCAGTACTTC.

CDR3 protein: CASSMGQGETGELFF. The CDR3 DNA is TGTGCCAGCAGCATGGGACAGGGTGAAACCGGGGAGCTGTTTTTT. J is TRBJ2-2 and V is TRBV12-3 or TRBV12-4; 9 positions match TRBD1. The CDR3 length is 15 residues. With V trimmed by 6 bases and J by 5 bases, 7 bases remained unmatched.

This clonotype was recorded a few times. The V and J genes are TRBV12-3 or TRBV12-4 and TRBJ2-1; 7 bases line up with TRBD1. Trimming removed 6 bases from V and 0 bases from J; junction bases left unmatched: 8. The CDR3 consists of 16 residues. In DNA, the CDR3 is TGTGCCAGCAGATCAATCCACAGGGGCTCCTACAATGAGCAGTTCTTC. Translating it yields CASRSIHRGSYNEQFF.

This clonotype was picked up a small number of times. The junction and the germline gene differ at one end; a read error may be behind it. This chain uses TRBV13 with TRBJ2-7; 11 bases line up with TRBD1. From germline, CDR1 is PRHDT and CDR2 FYEKMQ (reference sequence). The CDR3 is made up of 14 amino acids. In DNA form, the CDR3 reads TGTGCCAGCAGCATAGGGACAGGGGGCTACGAGCAGTACTTC. Protein sequence: CASSIGTGGYEQYF.

This clonotype has just a few counts. The genes are TRBV7-2 and TRBJ1-5; 7 nucleotides line up with TRBD1. The CDR3 contains 14 residues. From germline, CDR1 is SGHTA and CDR2 FQGNSA. V dropped 6 bases and J dropped 7; count of bases not matched to a gene: 9. CDR3 amino acids: CASSSGQVGQPQHF. As DNA, the CDR3 is TGTGCCAGCAGTTCTGGACAGGTCGGACAGCCCCAGCATTTT.

In its sample, this clonotype was seen many times. The chain recombines TRBV28 with TRBJ1-4; possibly TRBD1 for D (5 bases). Germline CDR1 reads MDHEN; CDR2 reads SYDVKM. The CDR3 spans 13 residues. Trimming removed 6 bases at V and 3 bases at J, with 8 bases between. CDR3 loop: CASRGTANEKLFF. For the CDR3, the DNA is TGTGCCAGCAGAGGGACTGCTAATGAAAAACTGTTTTTT.